Listed below are T cell receptor beta chains from one sample, sequenced in a study of control samples from healthy donors and cancer patients. Only in-frame clones appear in the TCRdb table, and some are missing; sequencing was by immunoSEQ multiplex PCR. The repertoire consists of approximately 81,000 clones, with 85% to 95% occurring once and the leading ten covering 4.8%. The sample consisted of blood. These receptors were taken from a woman aged 18-29 years in good health. Both conserved end residues are part of each CDR3. D genes are given only for firm matches. Expanded clones are given a class, and other clones once, few, many or no size at all.

>TRBD1|.|TRBV9|TRBJ1-4
TGTGCCAGCAGCACCTCCGGGACAGGGAATGAAAAACTGTTTTTT
CASSTSGTGNEKLFF
>.|once|TRBV7-9|TRBJ1-4
TGTGCCAGCAGCTTAGGGGACTCAACTAATGAAAAACTGTTTTTT
CASSLGDSTNEKLFF
>.|.|TRBV5-1|TRBJ2-5
TGCGCCAGCAGTTTGCGCTACCCGTACCAAGAGACCCAGTACTTC
CASSLRYPYQETQYF
>.|.|TRBV11-2|TRBJ2-5
TGTGCCAGCATCTTTGGCACCCCGGGGGCCGGGACCCAGTACTTC
CASIFGTPGAGTQYF
>TRBD1|.|TRBV2|TRBJ2-7
TGTGCCAGCGGGGAACAGGGGGGTGCCTACGAGCAGTACTTC
CASGEQGGAYEQYF
>TRBD2|.|TRBV4-1|TRBJ2-1
TGCGCCAGCAGCCAAGATCGACTAGCGGGGCCCTCCTACAATGAGCAGTTCTTC
CASSQDRLAGPSYNEQFF
>.|few|TRBV27|TRBJ2-2
TGTGCCAGCAGTTTTACCCAGGCCGGGGAGCTGTTTTTT
CASSFTQAGELFF
>.|few|TRBV6-6|TRBJ2-7
TGTGCCAGCTCACCCTACCCCCCCTACGAGCAGTACTTC
CASSPYPPYEQYF
>.|.|TRBV10-2|TRBJ2-1
TGCGCCAGCAGTGGTGGAGGGGACTACAATGAGCAGTTCTTC
CASSGGGDYNEQFF
>TRBD2|.|TRBV18|TRBJ2-1
TGTGCCAGCTCCCCTAATGAGCGGGAGTTCAATGAGCAGTTCTTC
CASSPNEREFNEQFF
>.|.|TRBV19|TRBJ1-3
TGTGCCAGTAGTATCTGGGGCTACTCTGGAAACACCATATATTTT
CASSIWGYSGNTIYF
>TRBD1|.|TRBV27|TRBJ2-7
TGTGCCAGCAGTTCCCGGACAGGGGGCTACGAGCAGTACTTC
CASSSRTGGYEQYF
>TRBD1|.|TRBV9|TRBJ2-7
TGTGCCAGCAGCAGACAGGGGAACTCCTACGAGCAGTACTTC
CASSRQGNSYEQYF
>TRBD1|.|TRBV7-3|TRBJ2-7
TGTGCCAGCAGCTTGGGACAGGTGTACGAGCAGTACTTC
CASSLGQVYEQYF
>.|.|TRBV28|TRBJ1-2
TGTGCCAGCAGTCGCCGGTCGGGGGCTAATCGCGGCTACACCTTC
CASSRRSGANRGYTF
>.|.|TRBV20-1|TRBJ2-3
TGCAGTGTTTTTAATAGGGATACGCAGTATTTT
CSVFNRDTQYF
>.|.|TRBV5-8|TRBJ1-3
TGTGCCAGCAGGCGTATAGGGAACACCATATATTTT
CASRRIGNTIYF
>.|.|TRBV9|TRBJ2-5
TGTGCCAGCAGCGTAGGGTGGAGCCAAGAGACCCAGTACTTC
CASSVGWSQETQYF
>.|.|TRBV7-3|TRBJ2-7
TGTGCCAGCAGCCCCCAAGGTGGGGGCTACGAGCAGTACTTC
CASSPQGGGYEQYF
>.|.|TRBV7-2|TRBJ1-3
TGTGCCAGCAGCTTAGTAGGGGTATTTGGAAACACCATATATTTT
CASSLVGVFGNTIYF
>.|.|TRBV18|TRBJ1-3
TGTGCCAGCTCACCGGACCAAGGGGGGGAAAACACCATATATTTT
CASSPDQGGENTIYF
>.|.|TRBV14|TRBJ1-2
TGTGCCAGCAGCCAAGATGTTAACTATGGCTACACCTTC
CASSQDVNYGYTF
>.|.|TRBV6-2/TRBV6-3|TRBJ2-1
TGTGCCAGCAGTTACCCGACTCCCGGACAACTTTACAATGAGCAGTTCTTC
CASSYPTPGQLYNEQFF
>.|once|TRBV4-1|TRBJ2-6
TGCGCCAGCAGCCAAAGACCTGGGGCCAACGTCCTGACTTTC
CASSQRPGANVLTF
>.|.|TRBV21-1|TRBJ1-2
TGTGCCAGCACCGCGGCAGGGCCCTCTTATGGCTACACCTTC
CASTAAGPSYGYTF
>.|once|TRBV20-1|TRBJ1-3
TGCAGTGCGAGGGTGGGAAACACCATATATTTT
CSARVGNTIYF
>.|.|TRBV9|TRBJ2-5
TGTGCCCGCAGCGTAGCTACTCCGGGGGCGGGGGTCCAAGAGACCCAGTACTTC
CARSVATPGAGVQETQYF
>.|once|TRBV6-4|TRBJ1-2
TGTGCCAGCAGTCAAGATCAGGGGTGGGGCTACACCTTC
CASSQDQGWGYTF
>.|.|TRBV6-1|TRBJ2-5
TGTGCCAGCAGTGAAGGGACACAAGAGACCCAGTACTTC
CASSEGTQETQYF
>.|.|TRBV3-1/TRBV3-2|TRBJ1-6
TGTGCCAGCACCCCAGACAGGCTCAATTCACCCCTCCACTTT
CASTPDRLNSPLHF
>.|.|TRBV28|TRBJ1-4
TGTGCCAGCAGTTTCCCCATGGTTGAAAAACTGTTTTTT
CASSFPMVEKLFF
>.|once|TRBV14|TRBJ1-1
TGTGCCAGCAGCCTAGTTGGGCTGGGGAACACTGAAGCTTTCTTT
CASSLVGLGNTEAFF
>.|.|TRBV7-6|TRBJ2-7
TGTGCCAGCAGCTTAGCCTCAGGCGAGGTCTACGAGCAGTACTTC
CASSLASGEVYEQYF
>TRBD1|few|TRBV5-1|TRBJ1-2
TGCGCCAGCAGCTTGGGCCGGGACAGTTTCGGCTACACCTTC
CASSLGRDSFGYTF
>.|.|TRBV15|TRBJ1-1
TGTGCCACCAGCAGACAGAACACTGAAGCTTTCTTT
CATSRQNTEAFF
>.|.|TRBV19|TRBJ2-7
TGTGCCAGCAGCAGTCCGCCAGACGGCTCCTACGAGCAGTACTTC
CASSSPPDGSYEQYF
>.|.|TRBV3-1/TRBV3-2|TRBJ2-3
TGTGCCAGCAGCCGTAGGCAGGGAAGTACAGATACGCAGTATTTT
CASSRRQGSTDTQYF